This T cell receptor beta chain was found in a study of CD8+CD57+ T cells in acquired aplastic anemia. Study information: Isolated CD4+ and CD8+ cells, once sorted, yielded DNA averaging roughly 3.2 ug. General study results and limits: The number of CD8+ CDR3 sequences shared by patients and controls was twenty-nine.

Comment on this clonotype: Antigen unknown.

It was genomic DNA that served as the template for profiling TCR beta VDJ and CDR3. TCRdb passed the reads through MiXCR, listing each CDR3 protein once. The sample comprises 260,000 or so distinct CDR3 sequences, around 43% of which are singletons, and over 7.5% rests with the top ten. The CDR3 spans 15 residues. Trimming cost V 5 bases and J 4 bases; bases outside gene matches: 10. Looked up from germline, CDR1 is MNHEY and CDR2 is SMNVEV (reference sequence). Selection for sequencing was limited to patients who had shown CD8+CD57+ cell expansion by flow cytometry. With no exception, the patients had severe acquired aplastic anemia. None of the patients had been given any therapy when their blood was sampled.

The clonotype originates from a human donor with aplastic anemia. The chain employs TRBV27 and TRBJ1-2; the match to TRBD1 covers 7 bases. The sequenced sample consisted of sorted CD4+, CD8+, or CD8+CD57+ T cells (not recorded which) from PBMCs. CDR3 DNA sequence: TGTGCCAGCAGTCGCAGAGGGGGCGCCGTCTATGGCTACACCTTC. This codes for CASSRRGGAVYGYTF.